The 22 T cell receptor beta chains listed next were all sequenced from one sample in a study of blood T cell repertoires in COVID-19. TCRdb keeps only in-frame clones here, not all; method: immunoSEQ multiplex PCR. The data show 65,000 to 85,000 clones, approximately 90% seen once. Input material: peripheral blood. All receptors derive from a human donor in a cohort sampled during active COVID-19.

This clone has just a few counts. The J gene is TRBJ1-6, the V gene TRBV27, with 7 bases aligning to TRBD1. Germline values: CDR1 MNHEY, CDR2 SMNVEV (reference sequence). V lost 5 bases, J lost 2 bases, and 9 bases stayed unmatched. The CDR3 is made up of 17 amino acids. The CDR3 nucleotides are TGTGCCAGCAGTCCCCTGACAGGGACGACCTATAATTCACCCCTCCACTTT. This translates into CASSPLTGTTYNSPLHF.

V usage is TRBV3-1 (or the pseudogene TRBV3-2) and J usage is TRBJ1-1; TRBD1 might be the D (5 bases). Germline assignment: CDR1 LGHDT and CDR2 YNNKEL (reference sequence). The ends were cut back, 8 bases at V and 4 bases at J, with 17 bases in the middle. The CDR3 consists of 14 residues. CDR3 bases: TGTGCCAGCCGAGATCAGGGAGGGAGCACTGAAGCTTTCTTT. Its translation: CASRDQGGSTEAFF.

The V call is TRBV18, the J call TRBJ2-4; D gene ambiguous. The CDR3 is 15 residues long. Germline V gives CDR1 KGHSH, CDR2 LQKENI. V was cut by 0 bases and J by 0 bases, with 6 bases left in between. The DNA of the CDR3 is TGTGCCAGCTCACCACCGAGCCTAGCCAAAAACATTCAGTACTTC. Translated, it gives CASSPPSLAKNIQYF.

The chain couples TRBV18 to TRBJ1-2, with 7 positions matching TRBD1. CDR1 is KGHSH, CDR2 LQKENI, per germline. This CDR3 comprises 13 residues. J gave up 8 bases and V 4 bases, and 7 bases lay outside the gene matches. CDR3 DNA sequence: TGTGCCAGCTCACTAGGGACAGCCCAAGGCTACACCTTC. The encoded protein is CASSLGTAQGYTF.

The J gene is TRBJ1-5, the V gene TRBV28; tentative D call: TRBD1 (6 bases). V lost 5 bases and J lost 7, with 15 bases in between. CDR1 and CDR2 from the germline V gene are MDHEN and SYDVKM. The CDR3 has 14 amino acids. The CDR3 DNA reads TGTGCCAGCAGTCCCCACAGGGAGAGGCAGCCCCAGCATTTT. It is translated as CASSPHRERQPQHF. The full variable domain, completed using reference TRBV28 and TRBJ1-5, is DVKVTQSSRYLVKRTGEKVFLECVQDMDHENMFWYRQDPGLGLRLIYFSYDVKMKEKGDIPEGYSVSREKKERFSLILESASTNQTSMYLCASSPHRERQPQHFGDGTRLSIL.

V gene TRBV19 combines with J gene TRBJ2-1; 12 nucleotides agree with TRBD2. The CDR3 loop spans 14 amino acids. Unmatched junction bases numbered 3, after V lost 7 bases and J lost 5 bases. Looked up from germline, CDR1 is LNHDA and CDR2 is SQIVND (reference sequence). The CDR3 sequence: CASKRTSGDNEQFF. CDR3 coding DNA: TGTGCCAGTAAGAGGACTAGCGGGGACAATGAGCAGTTCTTC. Using reference TRBV19 and TRBJ2-1 for the parts outside the CDR3, the full variable domain is DGGITQSPKYLFRKEGQNVTLSCEQNLNHDAMYWYRQDPGQGLRLIYYSQIVNDFQKGDIAEGYSVSREKKESFPLTVTSAQKNPTAFYLCASKRTSGDNEQFFGPGTRLTVL.

The chain is built from TRBV7-6 and TRBJ2-7, with a possible D match to TRBD1 (5 bases). Germline CDR1 SGHVS, CDR2 FNYEAQ. This CDR3 has 16 amino acids. Trimming left V 4 bases short and J 0 bases short, with 16 bases between. CDR3 DNA sequence: TGTGCCAGCAGCTCCCTGACAGTTAGGAGCTCCTACGAGCAGTACTTC. Residues: CASSSLTVRSSYEQYF.

This chain joins TRBV3-1 (or the pseudogene TRBV3-2) and TRBJ1-1; TRBD1 agrees at 8 bases. J was trimmed by 5 bases and V by 5 bases; bases with no gene match: 16. The CDR3 is made up of 17 amino acids. Per the germline V gene, CDR1 is LGHDT and CDR2 is YNNKEL (reference sequence). The chain's CDR3 is CASSYFSIGQGRTEAFF. Written as DNA, the CDR3 is TGTGCCAGCAGCTATTTTTCTATCGGACAGGGAAGGACTGAAGCTTTCTTT.

V is TRBV11-3 and J is TRBJ2-1, with D possibly TRBD2 on 6 matching bases. Per the germline V gene, CDR1 is SGHNT and CDR2 is YENEEA. The germline V and J ends were trimmed by 2 bases and 4 bases, with 15 bases remaining between them. The CDR3 is 16 residues long. CDR3 sequence reads: CASSLRGGAGYNEQFF. In nucleotides, the CDR3 is TGTGCCAGCAGCTTACGAGGCGGGGCCGGGTACAATGAGCAGTTCTTC.

The chain links TRBV19 to TRBJ2-7, with D unclear. Trimming cost V 4 bases and J 2 bases, with 12 bases left between them. The CDR3 has 14 residues. CDR1 is LNHDA and CDR2 is SQIVND in the germline V gene (reference sequence). The CDR3 nucleotides read TGTGCCAGTAGTACAGGATCTGTGGCCTACGAGCAGTACTTC. It specifies CASSTGSVAYEQYF.

The chain has TRBV14 and TRBJ1-1; weak D call: TRBD1 (5 bases). Per germline, CDR1 SGHDN and CDR2 FVKESK. V was trimmed by 5 bases and J by 1 base, leaving 11 bases between them. The CDR3 is made up of 14 amino acids. The CDR3 coding sequence is TGTGCCAGCAGCGGGCCGCAGGGGAACACTGAAGCTTTCTTT. Its protein product is CASSGPQGNTEAFF. Filled out from reference TRBV14 and TRBJ1-1, the complete variable domain reads EAGVTQFPSHSVIEKGQTVTLRCDPISGHDNLYWYRRVMGKEIKFLLHFVKESKQDESGMPNNRFLAERTGGTYSTLKVQPAELEDSGVYFCASSGPQGNTEAFFGQGTRLTVV.

V gene TRBV6-5 combines with J gene TRBJ2-2, with a possible D match to TRBD2 (6 bases). The CDR3 is 16 amino acids. Trimming shortened V by 2 bases and J by 5 bases, and 15 bases separated the two germline ends. Germline V gene data show CDR1 as MNHEY and CDR2 as SVGAGI. CDR3 nucleotide sequence: TGTGCCAGCAGTTACGGGGGGAAGCTTGGGACCGGGGAGCTGTTTTTT. This sequence encodes CASSYGGKLGTGELFF.

V usage is TRBV18 and J usage is TRBJ1-1, with D perhaps matching TRBD1 (6 bases). Germline lookup yields CDR1 KGHSH and CDR2 LQKENI. V lost 1 base, J lost 2 bases, and 17 bases lay in between. This CDR3 region has 17 residues. DNA of the CDR3: TGTGCCAGCTCACCACTCCCCGGGACACCACTCAACACTGAAGCTTTCTTT. It yields the protein CASSPLPGTPLNTEAFF. The full variable domain, rest sourced from reference TRBV18 and TRBJ1-1, is NAGVMQNPRHLVRRRGQEARLRCSPMKGHSHVYWYRQLPEEGLKFMVYLQKENIIDESGMPKERFSAEFPKEGPSILRIQQVVRGDSAAYFCASSPLPGTPLNTEAFFGQGTRLTVV.

V usage is TRBV2 and J usage is TRBJ2-4, with 8 bases matching TRBD1. CDR1 and CDR2 from the germline V gene are SNHLY and FYNNEI. Trimming took 4 bases from V and 0 from J; bases not matched to a gene: 8. The CDR3 totals 17 residues. CDR3 loop: CASSVKQGGLAKNIQYF. DNA of the CDR3: TGTGCCAGCAGTGTCAAACAGGGGGGACTAGCCAAAAACATTCAGTACTTC.

The J gene is TRBJ1-4, the V gene TRBV5-6, with 11 positions matching TRBD1. Losses at the gene ends were 0 bases for V and 7 bases for J; bases not matched to a gene: 2. The CDR3 totals 15 residues. Germline lookup yields CDR1 SGHDT and CDR2 YYEEEE. For the CDR3, the DNA is TGTGCCAGCAGCTTGGCCGGGACAGGGGGTGAAAAACTGTTTTTT. Encoded protein: CASSLAGTGGEKLFF.

The rearrangement joins TRBV5-1 to TRBJ2-5; D is ambiguous. The germline V gene encodes CDR1 SGHRS and CDR2 YFSETQ. V was pared by 6 bases and J by 0 bases, with 24 bases between. This CDR3 has 18 amino acids. The CDR3 region is CASKPQRKGASYQETQYF. Written as DNA, the CDR3 is TGCGCCAGCAAGCCGCAAAGAAAAGGAGCCTCGTACCAAGAGACCCAGTACTTC.

The chain employs TRBV4-1 and TRBJ2-5, with 8 bases matching TRBD2. The CDR3 totals 13 residues. V lost 1 base to trimming and J lost 5 bases; unmatched junction nucleotides: 0. Germline V gene lookup returns CDR1 MGHRA and CDR2 YSYEKL. CDR3 DNA sequence: TGCGCCAGCAGCCAAGGCGGGGGGGAGACCCAGTACTTC. Protein product: CASSQGGGETQYF.

The chain recombines TRBV12-3 or TRBV12-4 with TRBJ2-3; TRBD1 is a possible D gene (6 bases). V lost 6 bases and J lost 6, with 13 bases in between. The CDR3 loop spans 13 amino acids. The CDR3 spells CASSEWQGDTQYF. The DNA of the CDR3 is TGTGCCAGCAGCGAATGGCAGGGGGATACGCAGTATTTT.

This rearrangement joins TRBV5-1 to TRBJ2-1; 9 bases agree with TRBD1. CDR3 length: 17 amino acids. The junction had 4 bases not matched to a gene; V was cut back by 0 bases and J by 0 bases. Looked up from germline, CDR1 is SGHRS and CDR2 is YFSETQ. The CDR3, as DNA: TGCGCCAGCAGCTTGGAGGGGACAGGGACCTCCTACAATGAGCAGTTCTTC. Translating gives CASSLEGTGTSYNEQFF. The entire variable domain, with the rest obtained from reference TRBV5-1 and TRBJ2-1, is as follows: KAGVTQTPRYLIKTRGQQVTLSCSPISGHRSVSWYQQTPGQGLQFLFEYFSETQRNKGNFPGRFSGRQFSNSRSEMNVSTLELGDSALYLCASSLEGTGTSYNEQFFGPGTRLTVL.

CDR3 protein: CASSPQFGTASGNTIYF. In DNA, the CDR3 is TGTGCCAGCTCACCACAATTCGGGACAGCCTCTGGAAACACCATATATTTT. The chain combines TRBV18 with TRBJ1-3, with 7 positions matching TRBD1. Germline V CDR1 and CDR2: KGHSH, LQKENI. V lost 1 base and J lost 0; bases outside the gene matches: 6. There are 17 residues in the CDR3.

The gene calls are TRBV6-6 and TRBJ1-3, with D unresolved. The V end lost 7 bases, the J end lost 0 bases, and 4 bases lay between the germline ends. This CDR3 has 12 amino acids. Germline V lookup: CDR1 MNHNY, CDR2 SVGAGI (reference sequence). Written as DNA, the CDR3 is TGTGCCAGCACCCTCTCTGGAAACACCATATATTTT. Translation gives CASTLSGNTIYF.

The V and J genes are TRBV20-1 and TRBJ2-2; 8 bases are a match to TRBD1. The CDR3 is made up of 15 amino acids. Germline V gene data show CDR1 as DFQATT and CDR2 as SNEGSKA (reference sequence). The V segment lost 3 bases and the J segment 6 bases; nucleotides outside the gene matches: 9. Here the CDR3 reads CSASKVRGQAGELFF. CDR3 in DNA: TGCAGTGCTAGTAAAGTCCGGGGACAGGCCGGGGAGCTGTTTTTT.